This TCR beta chain was documented in a study of T-cell reconstitution after alpha-beta-depleted transplantation in children. Germline V lookup: CDR1 SEHNR, CDR2 FQNEAQ (reference sequence). V dropped 1 base and J dropped 7 bases, with 11 bases sitting between them. The CDR3 is made up of 13 amino acids. As it was prepared, the TCRbeta library received unique molecular identifiers. TCRdb fed the PCR reads into MiXCR, producing one record per CDR3 protein. The sample carries around 600,000 distinct CDR3 sequences, about 11% recorded once. This clonotype has more than one count but fewer than ten. V and J are TRBV7-9 and TRBJ2-7, with D unclear. This receptor was obtained from a human donor who donated a stem cell graft to a child with acute myeloid leukemia. This specimen was PBMCs from the stem cell graft donor, taken from the stem cell graft. As DNA, the CDR3 is TGTGCCAGCAGCTTAGTAGGCCCTAGAGAGCAGTACTTC. The encoded protein is CASSLVGPREQYF.